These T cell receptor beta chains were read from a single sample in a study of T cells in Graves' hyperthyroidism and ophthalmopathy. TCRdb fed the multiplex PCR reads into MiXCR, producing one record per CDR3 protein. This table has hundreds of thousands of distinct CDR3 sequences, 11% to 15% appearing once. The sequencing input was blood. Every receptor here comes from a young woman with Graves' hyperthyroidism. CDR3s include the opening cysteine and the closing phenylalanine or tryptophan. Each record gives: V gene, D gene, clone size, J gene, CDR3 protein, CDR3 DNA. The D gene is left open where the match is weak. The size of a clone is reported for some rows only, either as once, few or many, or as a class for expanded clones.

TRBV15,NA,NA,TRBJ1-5,CATSRAGQGPHQPQHF,TGTGCCACCAGCAGAGCAGGGCAGGGGCCGCATCAGCCCCAGCATTTT
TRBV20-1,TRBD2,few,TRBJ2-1,CSAGEQRDVFYNEQFF,TGCAGTGCCGGAGAGCAGCGGGATGTTTTCTACAATGAGCAGTTCTTC
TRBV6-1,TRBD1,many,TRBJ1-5,CASSPGTGKTYSNQPQHF,TGTGCCAGCAGCCCCGGGACAGGAAAAACTTATAGCAATCAGCCCCAGCATTTT
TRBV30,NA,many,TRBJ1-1,CAGRGLRVDTEAFF,TGTGCCGGGAGGGGTCTACGAGTAGACACTGAAGCTTTCTTT
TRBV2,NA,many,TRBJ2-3,CASSFRGSADTQYF,TGTGCCAGCAGTTTCCGTGGGTCGGCAGATACGCAGTATTTT
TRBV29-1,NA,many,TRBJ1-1,CSVLFWGRGSINTEAFF,TGCAGCGTTTTGTTCTGGGGGCGAGGGTCGATTAACACTGAAGCTTTCTTT
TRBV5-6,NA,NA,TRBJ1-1,CASETDTEAFF,TGTGCCAGCGAAACCGACACTGAAGCTTTCTTT
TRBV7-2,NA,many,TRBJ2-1,CASSFQGFIQFF,TGTGCCAGCAGCTTTCAAGGGTTTATTCAGTTCTTC
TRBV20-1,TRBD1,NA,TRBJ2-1,CSARDRTGKRYNEQFF,TGCAGTGCTAGAGATAGGACAGGTAAAAGATACAATGAGCAGTTCTTC
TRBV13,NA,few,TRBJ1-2,CASSKVAGGYYGYTF,TGTGCCAGCAGCAAGGTGGCAGGAGGCTACTATGGCTACACCTTC
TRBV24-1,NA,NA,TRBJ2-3,CATSDRSTLLTDTQYF,TGTGCCACCAGTGACCGCTCCACACTCCTCACAGATACGCAGTATTTT
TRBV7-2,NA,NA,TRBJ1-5,CASSSEMREPQHF,TGTGCCAGCAGCTCGGAAATGAGGGAGCCCCAGCATTTT
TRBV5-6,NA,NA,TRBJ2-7,CASSSGVRQVDYEQYF,TGTGCCAGCAGCTCCGGGGTGAGGCAGGTGGACTACGAGCAGTACTTC
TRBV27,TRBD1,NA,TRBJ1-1,CASSLGPGQGAMNTEAFF,TGTGCCAGCAGTTTAGGTCCGGGACAGGGGGCTATGAACACTGAAGCTTTCTTT